This T cell receptor beta chain was observed in a study of glioma-infiltrating T cells. Study-level background: Presurgical dexamethasone in glioma patients lasted six or fewer days.

Study-wide results and caveats: Non-neoplastic patients had below-expected tissue-blood divergence, while all gliomas exceeded expectation.

Using RNA template, CDR3s of TCR alpha and beta were amplified with iRepertoire arm-PCR. MiXCR was run by TCRdb on the multiplex PCR reads, yielding one entry per CDR3 protein. The sample yields 300,000 to 450,000 distinct CDR3 sequences, roughly two fifths seen once. Germline CDR1 reads SGHDN; CDR2 reads FVKESK. V was clipped by 0 bases and J by 4 bases, with 13 bases between them. The CDR3 has 16 residues. Notes on this clonotype: Its antigen is as yet unknown.

The rearrangement joins TRBV14 to TRBJ2-1; D remains ambiguous. The receptor was isolated from a human donor with low-grade glioma or glioblastoma, undergoing nonglioma brain surgery, or in good health (not recorded which). Sequenced material: glioma tissue, nonneoplastic brain tissue, or PBMCs (not recorded which). This CDR3 reads CASSQDVIARYNEQFF. Here the CDR3 DNA reads TGTGCCAGCAGCCAAGATGTGATAGCCCGATACAATGAGCAGTTCTTC.